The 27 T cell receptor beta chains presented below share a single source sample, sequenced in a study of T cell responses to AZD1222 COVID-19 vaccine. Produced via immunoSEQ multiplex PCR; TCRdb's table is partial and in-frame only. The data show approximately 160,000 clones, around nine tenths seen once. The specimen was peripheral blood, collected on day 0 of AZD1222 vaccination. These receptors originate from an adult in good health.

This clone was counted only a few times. Here the CDR3 reads CASSLDHSGTGSYNEQFF. DNA of the CDR3: TGTGCCAGCAGCTTAGATCATTCCGGGACAGGCTCCTACAATGAGCAGTTCTTC. This chain uses TRBV11-3 with TRBJ2-1; 8 bases are a match to TRBD1. Germline trimming cut 0 bases from V and 0 bases from J; bases unmatched to any gene: 7. Germline V lookup: CDR1 SGHNT, CDR2 YENEEA. The CDR3 has 18 amino acids.

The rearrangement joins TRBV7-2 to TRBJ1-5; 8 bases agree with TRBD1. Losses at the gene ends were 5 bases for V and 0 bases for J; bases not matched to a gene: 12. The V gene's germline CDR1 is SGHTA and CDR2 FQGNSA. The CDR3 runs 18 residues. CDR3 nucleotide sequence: TGTGCCAGCAGCCCAAGAGGACAGGGCTCTTATAGCAATCAGCCCCAGCATTTT. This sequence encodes CASSPRGQGSYSNQPQHF.

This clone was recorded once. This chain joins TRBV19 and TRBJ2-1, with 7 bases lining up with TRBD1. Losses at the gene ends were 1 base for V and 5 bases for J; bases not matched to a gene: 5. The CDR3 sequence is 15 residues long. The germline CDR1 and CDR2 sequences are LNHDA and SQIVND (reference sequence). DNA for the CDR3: TGTGCCAGTAGTATAGGAAGACAGGGTAACAATGAGCAGTTCTTC. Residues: CASSIGRQGNNEQFF.

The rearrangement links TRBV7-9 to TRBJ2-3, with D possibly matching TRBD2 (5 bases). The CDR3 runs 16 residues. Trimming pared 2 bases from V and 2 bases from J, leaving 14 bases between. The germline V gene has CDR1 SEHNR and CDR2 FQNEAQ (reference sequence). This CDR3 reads CASSLFGLADTDTQYF. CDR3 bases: TGTGCCAGCAGCTTATTTGGCCTAGCCGACACAGATACGCAGTATTTT.

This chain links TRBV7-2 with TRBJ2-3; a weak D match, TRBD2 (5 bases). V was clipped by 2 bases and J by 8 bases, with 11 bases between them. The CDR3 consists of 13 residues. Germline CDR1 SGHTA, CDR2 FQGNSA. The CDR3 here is CASSLPSGTTQYF. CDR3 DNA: TGTGCCAGCAGCTTACCGAGCGGAACTACGCAGTATTTT.

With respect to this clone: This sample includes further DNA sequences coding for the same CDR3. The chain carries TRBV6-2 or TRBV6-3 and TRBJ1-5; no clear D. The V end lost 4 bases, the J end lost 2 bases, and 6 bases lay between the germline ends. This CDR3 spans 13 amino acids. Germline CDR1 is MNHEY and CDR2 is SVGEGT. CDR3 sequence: CASSLMGNQPQHF. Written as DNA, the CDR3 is TGTGCCAGCAGTTTGATGGGCAATCAGCCCCAGCATTTT.

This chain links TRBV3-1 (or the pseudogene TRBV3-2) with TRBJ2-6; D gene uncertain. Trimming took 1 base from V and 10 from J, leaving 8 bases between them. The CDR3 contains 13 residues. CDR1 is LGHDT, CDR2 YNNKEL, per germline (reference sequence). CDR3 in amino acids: CASSQVAINVLTF. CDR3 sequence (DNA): TGTGCCAGCAGCCAAGTGGCGATAAACGTCCTGACTTTC.

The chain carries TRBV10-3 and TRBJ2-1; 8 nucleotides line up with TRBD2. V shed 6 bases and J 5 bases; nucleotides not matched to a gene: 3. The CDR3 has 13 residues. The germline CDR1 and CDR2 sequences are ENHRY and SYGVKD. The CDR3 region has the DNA TGTGCCATCAGGCGGGGGGAAAACAATGAGCAGTTCTTC. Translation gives CAIRRGENNEQFF.

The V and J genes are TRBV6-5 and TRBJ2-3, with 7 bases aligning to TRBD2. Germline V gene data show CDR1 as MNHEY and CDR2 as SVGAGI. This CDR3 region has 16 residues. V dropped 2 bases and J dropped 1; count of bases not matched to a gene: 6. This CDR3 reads CASSYGAGSRTDTQYF. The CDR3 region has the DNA TGTGCCAGCAGTTACGGAGCGGGATCGCGCACAGATACGCAGTATTTT.

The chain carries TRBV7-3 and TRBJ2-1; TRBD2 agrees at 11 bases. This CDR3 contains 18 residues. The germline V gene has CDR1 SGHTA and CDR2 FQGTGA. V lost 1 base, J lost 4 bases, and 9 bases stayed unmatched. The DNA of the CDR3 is TGTGCCAGCAGCTTAAAGGGACAGGGACTAGCGGCTTACAATGAGCAGTTCTTC. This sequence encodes CASSLKGQGLAAYNEQFF.

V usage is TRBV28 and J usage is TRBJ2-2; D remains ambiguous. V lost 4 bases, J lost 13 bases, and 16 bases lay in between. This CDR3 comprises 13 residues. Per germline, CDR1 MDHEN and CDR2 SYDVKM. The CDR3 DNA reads TGTGCCAGCAGTTCAGGTTACCTACAGTGGCTGTTTTTT. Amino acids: CASSSGYLQWLFF.

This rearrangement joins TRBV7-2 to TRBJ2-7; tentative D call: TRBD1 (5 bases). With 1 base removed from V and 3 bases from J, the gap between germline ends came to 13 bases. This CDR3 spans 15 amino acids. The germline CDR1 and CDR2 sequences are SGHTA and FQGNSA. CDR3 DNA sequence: TGTGCCAGCAGCTTAGGCAAGGGGATTGGCTACGAGCAGTACTTC. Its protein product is CASSLGKGIGYEQYF.

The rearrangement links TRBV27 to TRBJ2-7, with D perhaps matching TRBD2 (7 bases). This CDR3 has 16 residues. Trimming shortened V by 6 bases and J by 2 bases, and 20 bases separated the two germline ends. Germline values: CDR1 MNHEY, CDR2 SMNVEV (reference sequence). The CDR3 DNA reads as TGTGCCAGCAGCCCCACAGTGGGGGGGCCACCCTACGAGCAGTACTTC. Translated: CASSPTVGGPPYEQYF.

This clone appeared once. The CDR3 sequence: CASSRADSGNTIYF. DNA for the CDR3: TGTGCCAGCAGCCGGGCGGACTCTGGAAACACCATATATTTT. The V gene is TRBV5-6, the J gene TRBJ1-3; D gene ambiguous. The CDR3 extends over 14 amino acids. Germline CDR1 is SGHDT and CDR2 is YYEEEE. The V end was cut by 4 bases, the J end by 0 bases, with 8 bases between.

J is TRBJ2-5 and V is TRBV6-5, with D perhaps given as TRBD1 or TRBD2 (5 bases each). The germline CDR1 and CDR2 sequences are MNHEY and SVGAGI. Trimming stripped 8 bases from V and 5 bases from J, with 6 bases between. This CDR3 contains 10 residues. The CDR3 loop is CASWGETQYF. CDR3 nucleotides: TGTGCCAGCTGGGGGGAGACCCAGTACTTC.

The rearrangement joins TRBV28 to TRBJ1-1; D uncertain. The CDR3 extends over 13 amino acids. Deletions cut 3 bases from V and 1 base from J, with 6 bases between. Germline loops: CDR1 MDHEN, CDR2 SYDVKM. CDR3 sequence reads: CASSFSGNTEAFF. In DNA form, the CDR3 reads TGTGCCAGCAGTTTCTCGGGGAACACTGAAGCTTTCTTT.

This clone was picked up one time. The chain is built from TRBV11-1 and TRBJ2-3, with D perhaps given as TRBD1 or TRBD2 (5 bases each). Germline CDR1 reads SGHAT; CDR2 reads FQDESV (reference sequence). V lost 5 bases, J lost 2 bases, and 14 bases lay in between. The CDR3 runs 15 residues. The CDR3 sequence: CASSPPGPYTDTQYF. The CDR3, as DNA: TGTGCCAGCAGCCCCCCGGGGCCGTACACAGATACGCAGTATTTT.

The CDR3 coding sequence is TGTGCCACCGGACAACAGGGGCCGATATCCTACGAGCAGTACTTC. This translates into CATGQQGPISYEQYF. The rearrangement uses TRBV19 and TRBJ2-7; 7 nucleotides match TRBD1. This CDR3 is 15 amino acids long. V lost 10 bases to trimming and J lost 1 base; unmatched junction nucleotides: 13. Germline CDR1 LNHDA, CDR2 SQIVND (reference sequence).

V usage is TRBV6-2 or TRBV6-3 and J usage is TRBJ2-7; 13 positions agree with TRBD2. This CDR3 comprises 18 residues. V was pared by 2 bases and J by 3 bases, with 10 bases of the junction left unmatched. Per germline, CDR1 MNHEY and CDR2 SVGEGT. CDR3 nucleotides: TGTGCCAGCAGTTACATAGGACTAGCGGGAGAAAGAAGCTACGAGCAGTACTTC. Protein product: CASSYIGLAGERSYEQYF.

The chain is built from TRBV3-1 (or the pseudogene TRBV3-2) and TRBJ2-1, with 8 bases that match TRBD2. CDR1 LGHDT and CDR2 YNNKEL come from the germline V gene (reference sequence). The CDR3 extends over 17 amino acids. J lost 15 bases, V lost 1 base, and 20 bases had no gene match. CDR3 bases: TGTGCCAGCAGCCAAGGCGTTAGCGGGACTGTCTCGCGGATTCGGTTCTTC. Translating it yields CASSQGVSGTVSRIRFF.

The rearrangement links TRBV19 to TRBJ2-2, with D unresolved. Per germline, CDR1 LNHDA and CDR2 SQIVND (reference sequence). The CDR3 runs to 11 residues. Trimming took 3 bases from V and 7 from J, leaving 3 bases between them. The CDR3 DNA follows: TGTGCCAGTAGTATGGGCGGGGAGCTGTTTTTT. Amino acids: CASSMGGELFF.

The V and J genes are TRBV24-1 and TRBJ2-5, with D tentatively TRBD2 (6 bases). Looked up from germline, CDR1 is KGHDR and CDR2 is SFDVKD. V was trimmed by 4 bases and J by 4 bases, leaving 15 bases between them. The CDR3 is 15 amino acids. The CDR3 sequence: CATSDHTKGGETQYF. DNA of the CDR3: TGTGCCACCAGTGACCATACTAAGGGAGGAGAGACCCAGTACTTC.

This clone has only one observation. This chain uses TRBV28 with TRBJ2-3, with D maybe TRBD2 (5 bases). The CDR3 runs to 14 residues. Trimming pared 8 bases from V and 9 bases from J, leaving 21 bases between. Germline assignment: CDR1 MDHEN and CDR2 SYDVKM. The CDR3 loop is CASLTEEEGSTQYF. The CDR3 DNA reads TGTGCCAGCTTAACGGAGGAGGAAGGGTCGACGCAGTATTTT.

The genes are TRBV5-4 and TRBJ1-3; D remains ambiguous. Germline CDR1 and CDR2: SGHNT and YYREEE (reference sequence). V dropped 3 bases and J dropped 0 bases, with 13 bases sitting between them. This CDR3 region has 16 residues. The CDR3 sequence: CASSYKHGNSGNTIYF. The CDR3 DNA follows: TGTGCCAGCAGCTACAAACACGGAAACTCTGGAAACACCATATATTTT. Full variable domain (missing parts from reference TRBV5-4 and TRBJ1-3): ETGVTQSPTHLIKTRGQQVTLRCSSQSGHNTVSWYQQALGQGPQFIFQYYREEENGRGNFPPRFSGLQFPNYSSELNVNALELDDSALYLCASSYKHGNSGNTIYFGEGSWLTVV.

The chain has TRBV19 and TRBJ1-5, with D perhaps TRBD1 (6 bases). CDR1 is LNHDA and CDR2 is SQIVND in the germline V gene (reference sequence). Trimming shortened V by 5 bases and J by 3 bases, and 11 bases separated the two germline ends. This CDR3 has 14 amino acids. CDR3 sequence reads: CASSEGQHNQPQHF. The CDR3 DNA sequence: TGTGCCAGTAGTGAGGGACAACACAATCAGCCCCAGCATTTT.

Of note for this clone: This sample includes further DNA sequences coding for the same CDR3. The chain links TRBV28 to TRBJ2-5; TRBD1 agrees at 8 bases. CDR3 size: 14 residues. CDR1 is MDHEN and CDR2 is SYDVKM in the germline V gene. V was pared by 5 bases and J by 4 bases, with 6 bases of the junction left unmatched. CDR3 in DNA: TGTGCCAGCAGTCGAGGACAGGGTCGAGAGACCCAGTACTTC. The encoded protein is CASSRGQGRETQYF.

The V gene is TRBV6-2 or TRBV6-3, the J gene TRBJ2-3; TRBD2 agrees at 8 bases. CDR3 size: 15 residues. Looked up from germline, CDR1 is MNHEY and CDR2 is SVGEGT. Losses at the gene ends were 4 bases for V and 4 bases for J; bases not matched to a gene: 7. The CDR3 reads CASSSPGLDADTQYF. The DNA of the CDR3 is TGTGCCAGCAGTTCTCCGGGACTAGACGCAGATACGCAGTATTTT.